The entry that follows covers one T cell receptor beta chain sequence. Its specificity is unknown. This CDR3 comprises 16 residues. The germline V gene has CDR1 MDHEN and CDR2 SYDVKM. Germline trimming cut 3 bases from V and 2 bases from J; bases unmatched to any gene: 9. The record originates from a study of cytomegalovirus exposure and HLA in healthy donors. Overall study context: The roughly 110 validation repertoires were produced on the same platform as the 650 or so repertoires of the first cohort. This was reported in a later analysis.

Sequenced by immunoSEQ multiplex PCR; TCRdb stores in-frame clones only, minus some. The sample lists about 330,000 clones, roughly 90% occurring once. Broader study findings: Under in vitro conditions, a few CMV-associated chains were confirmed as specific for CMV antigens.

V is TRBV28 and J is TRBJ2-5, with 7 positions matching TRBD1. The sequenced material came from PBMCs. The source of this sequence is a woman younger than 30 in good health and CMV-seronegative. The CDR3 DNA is TGTGCCAGCAGTTTCCCCGGGACCAGGGGGCAAGAGACCCAGTACTTC. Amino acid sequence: CASSFPGTRGQETQYF.